This TCR beta chain is from a study of cytomegalovirus exposure and HLA in healthy donors. With 60 Vbeta and 13 Jbeta primers, the PCR was carried out. Measured with immunoSEQ multiplex PCR; TCRdb has only the in-frame clones, and not every one. The profile shows about 110,000 clones, around three quarters of them singletons. The sequenced sample was PBMCs. This clonotype was sampled from a woman aged 25 to 39 in good health and CMV-seronegative.

The CDR3 reads CASSAGLLHEQFF. The CDR3 region has the DNA TGTGCCAGCAGCGCGGGACTGCTCCATGAGCAGTTCTTC. The V gene is TRBV9, the J gene TRBJ2-1; TRBD2 is a possible D gene (6 bases). The CDR3 has 13 amino acids. CDR1 and CDR2 from the germline V gene are SGDLS and YYNGEE. V was trimmed by 3 bases and J by 8 bases, leaving 12 bases between them. Filled out from reference TRBV9 and TRBJ2-1, the complete variable domain reads DSGVTQTPKHLITATGQRVTLRCSPRSGDLSVYWYQQSLDQGLQFLIQYYNGEERAKGNILERFSAQQFPDLHSELNLSSLELGDSALYFCASSAGLLHEQFFGPGTRLTVL.